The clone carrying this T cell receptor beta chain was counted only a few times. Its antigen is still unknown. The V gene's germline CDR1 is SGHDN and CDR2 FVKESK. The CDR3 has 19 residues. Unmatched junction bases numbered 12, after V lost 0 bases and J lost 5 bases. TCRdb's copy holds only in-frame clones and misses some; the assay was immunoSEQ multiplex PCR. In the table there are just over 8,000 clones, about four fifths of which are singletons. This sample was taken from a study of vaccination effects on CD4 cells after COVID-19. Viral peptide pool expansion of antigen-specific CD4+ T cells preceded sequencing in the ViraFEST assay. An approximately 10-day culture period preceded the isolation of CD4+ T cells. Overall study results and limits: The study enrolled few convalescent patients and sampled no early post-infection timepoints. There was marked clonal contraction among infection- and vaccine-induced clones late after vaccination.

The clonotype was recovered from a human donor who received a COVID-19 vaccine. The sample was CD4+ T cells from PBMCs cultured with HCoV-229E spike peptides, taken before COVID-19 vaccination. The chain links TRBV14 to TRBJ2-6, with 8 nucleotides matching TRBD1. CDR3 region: CASSQDLTGGRNWANVLTF. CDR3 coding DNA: TGTGCCAGCAGCCAAGATCTAACAGGGGGGAGGAACTGGGCCAACGTCCTGACTTTC.